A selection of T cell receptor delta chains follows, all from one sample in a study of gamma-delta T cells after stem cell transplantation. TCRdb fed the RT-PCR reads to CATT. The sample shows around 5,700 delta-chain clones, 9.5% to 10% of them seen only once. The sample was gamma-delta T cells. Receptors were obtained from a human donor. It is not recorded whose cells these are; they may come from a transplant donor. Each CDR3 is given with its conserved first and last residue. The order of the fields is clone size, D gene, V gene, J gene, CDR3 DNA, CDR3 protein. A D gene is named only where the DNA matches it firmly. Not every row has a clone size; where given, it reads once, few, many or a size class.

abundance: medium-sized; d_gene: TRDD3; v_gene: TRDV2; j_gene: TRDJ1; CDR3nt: TGTGCCTGTGACACGCTCCCGGGGGATACAAAACGATGTGAACTCATCTTT; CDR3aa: CACDTLPGDTKRCELIF
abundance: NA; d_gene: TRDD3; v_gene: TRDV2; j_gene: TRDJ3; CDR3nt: TGTGCCTGTGACACACTGGGGGATCTGAGCTCCTGGGACACCCGACAGATGTTTTTC; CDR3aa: CACDTLGDLSSWDTRQMFF
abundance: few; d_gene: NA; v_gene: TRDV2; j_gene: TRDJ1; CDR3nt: TGTGCCTGTGACGAGGCTGGGGCCGACACCGATAAACTCATCTTT; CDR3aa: CACDEAGADTDKLIF
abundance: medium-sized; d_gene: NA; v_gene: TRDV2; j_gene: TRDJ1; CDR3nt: TGTGCCTGTGACCCGCTGGCATCCGGTACCACCGATAAACTCATCTTT; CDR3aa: CACDPLASGTTDKLIF
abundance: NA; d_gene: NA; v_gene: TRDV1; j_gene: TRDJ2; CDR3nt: TGTGCTCTTGGGGAACTAGTTTCGCCATCCTGGGCACAACTCTTCTTT; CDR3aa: CALGELVSPSWAQLFF
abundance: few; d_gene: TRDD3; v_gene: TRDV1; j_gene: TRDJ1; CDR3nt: TGTGCTCTTGGGGAACTATTTTCCTACCCCCCTTCCGCTCTTCAGTACTGGGGGATACGGGGGAACACCGATAAACTCATCTTT; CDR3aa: CALGELFSYPPSALQYWGIRGNTDKLIF
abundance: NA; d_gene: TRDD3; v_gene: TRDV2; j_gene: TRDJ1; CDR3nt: TGTGCCTGTGACGGGGGCCTGGGGGACAGCTATTCCTACACCGATAAACTCATCTTT; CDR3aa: CACDGGLGDSYSYTDKLIF
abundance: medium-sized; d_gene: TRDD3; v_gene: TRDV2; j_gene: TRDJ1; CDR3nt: TGTGCCTGTGACACCCTGGGAACTGGGGGATCGGCCGATAAACTCATCTTT; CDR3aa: CACDTLGTGGSADKLIF
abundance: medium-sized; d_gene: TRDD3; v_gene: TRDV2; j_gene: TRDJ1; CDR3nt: TGTGCCGGTGGGCCCCTGGGGGATACGAACACCGATAAACTCATCTTT; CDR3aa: CAGGPLGDTNTDKLIF
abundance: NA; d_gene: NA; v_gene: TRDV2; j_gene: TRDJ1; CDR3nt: TGTGCCTGTGACACACTAACTTCCTTGACGAGTACTGGTGGATACGCGGCGACCGATAAACTCATCTTT; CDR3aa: CACDTLTSLTSTGGYAATDKLIF
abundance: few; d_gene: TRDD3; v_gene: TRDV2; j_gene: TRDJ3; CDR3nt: TGTGCCTGTGACACCGGGGGATACAGGAGCTCCTGGGACACCCGACAGATGTTTTTC; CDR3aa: CACDTGGYRSSWDTRQMFF
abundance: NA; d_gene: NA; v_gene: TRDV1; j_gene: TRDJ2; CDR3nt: TGTGCTCTTGGGGAGCTCTCTATTCTAAGCCTACCCTCTAAGCTGACAGCACAACTCTTCTTT; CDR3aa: CALGELSILSLPSKLTAQLFF
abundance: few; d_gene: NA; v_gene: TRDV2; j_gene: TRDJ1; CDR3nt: TGTGCCTATGACCCGCTGGCATCCGGTACCACCGATAAACTCATCTTT; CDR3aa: CAYDPLASGTTDKLIF
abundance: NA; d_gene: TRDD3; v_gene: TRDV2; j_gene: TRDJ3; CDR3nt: TGTGCCTGTGACACTCCCAACTCTGGGGGATACCACAGCTCCTGGGACTCCCGACAGATGTTTTTC; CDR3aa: CACDTPNSGGYHSSWDSRQMFF
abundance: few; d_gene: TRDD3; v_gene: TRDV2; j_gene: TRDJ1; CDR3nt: TGTGCCTGTGACTCCGTTGTTATTCCTACGGGGATACGCCGCGCCGATAAACTCATCTTT; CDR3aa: CACDSVVIPTGIRRADKLIF
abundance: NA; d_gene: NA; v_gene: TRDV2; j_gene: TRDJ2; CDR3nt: TGTGCCTGTGGTGGACCGACAGCACAACTCTTCTTT; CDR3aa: CACGGPTAQLFF
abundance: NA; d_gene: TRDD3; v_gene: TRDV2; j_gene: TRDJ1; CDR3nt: TGTGCCTGTGACACCGCCCGTACTGGGGGATTACGTAAACTCATCTTT; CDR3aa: CACDTARTGGLRKLIF
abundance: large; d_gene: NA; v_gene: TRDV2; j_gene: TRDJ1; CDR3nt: TGTGCCTGTGAAACCGTGGGGATCACCGATAAACTCATCTTT; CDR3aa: CACETVGITDKLIF
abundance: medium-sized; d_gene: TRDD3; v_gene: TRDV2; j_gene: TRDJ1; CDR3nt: TGTGCCTGTGACACCCTCGGACTGGGGGATCCGATTGAACTCATCTTT; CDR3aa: CACDTLGLGDPIELIF
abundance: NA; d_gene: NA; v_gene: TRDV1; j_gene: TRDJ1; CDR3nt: TGTGCTCTTGGGGAACTAGGCTACGAAGGCATACGTAGCGATAAACTCATCTTT; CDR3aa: CALGELGYEGIRSDKLIF